This TCR beta chain was retrieved from a study of cytomegalovirus exposure and HLA in healthy donors. PCR amplification relied on 60 Vbeta primers (plus 13 Jbeta primers). The protocol was immunoSEQ multiplex PCR, while the TCRdb copy is restricted to in-frame clones and leaves out a portion. This table holds 99,000 or so clones, 9.5% to 13% found once. Findings of the study overall: The study recorded 150 to 200 TCR beta chains that were cytomegalovirus-associated. No immune exposure information besides CMV serostatus was available. V- and J-gene trimming of TCR beta was linked (in a later analysis) to a missense DCLRE1C variant.

This clone was observed a few times. The antigen is not known. The germline gives CDR1 MGHRA, CDR2 YSYEKL. This CDR3 is 14 amino acids long. The V gene end was trimmed by 4 bases and the J gene end by 6 bases; junction bases not matched to a gene: 4. Sequencing was carried out using PBMCs. The source of this sequence is a man aged 35 to 55 in good health and CMV-seropositive. The rearrangement joins TRBV4-1 to TRBJ2-7; TRBD2 agrees at 12 bases. The CDR3 protein is CASSRGLAGVEQYF. The CDR3 DNA sequence: TGCGCCAGCAGCCGGGGACTAGCGGGTGTCGAGCAGTACTTC.